This T cell receptor beta chain was documented in a study of siplizumab effects on memory and regulatory T cells (dated by TCRdb to between 2018 and 2021). With respect to the entire study: The study looked at the effect of siplizumab, an anti-CD2 antibody, on alloreactive T-cell subsets in allogeneic mixed lymphocyte reactions made from human PBMCs. Here is what the overall study found, with its caveats: A naive or memory phenotype could not be assigned to roughly 80-97% of proliferating CD4+ or CD8+ clones. Unstimulated naive T cells appeared to be more diverse than memory T cells, and naive cells seemed to make a substantial contribution to the alloresponse. Among mappable alloreactive CD4+ clones, the Treg-derived fraction averaged about 70% with siplizumab versus around 27% in control reactions. Siplizumab significantly reduced the cumulative frequency of alloreactive sequences traceable to unstimulated CD4+ memory T cells. Because sequences below about 10^-5 frequency were poorly captured, only a minor fraction of alloreactive clones could be mapped to unstimulated subsets. Whether proliferating Tregs from siplizumab cultures were suppressive was not functionally confirmed.

The receptor library was made with the immunoSEQ multiplex PCR assay. The deep sequencing platform assayed about 91,000 TCR templates per sample. Genomic DNA extracted from sorted T cells was the material used for TCRbeta CDR3 sequencing. For the original study's pipeline: The R programming language was used for clonal analysis of TCRbeta CDR3 data. Unstimulated samples were compared with post-reaction CFSE-low samples to define alloreactive CD4+ and CD8+ clones. Regulatory or non-regulatory origin was assigned to alloreactive CD4+ clones by matching of sequences to sorted unstimulated Treg and non-Treg repertoires. What TCRdb holds here is the immuneACCESS table cut down to in-frame rearrangements. Part of the clones is not present; checked against another copy, under half of the missing clones reflect an unresolved V gene, and the others are unexplained. V, J and clone size are those of that table, while D and trimming were read from the DNA. Within this sample are 100,000 or so clones, with roughly 93% of them counted one time only. The top ten constitute over 0.15% of the sample.

Regarding this clone: No antigen is known for it. No qualities accompany the bases; no much larger clone lies one base away.

Sorted unstimulated T cells and proliferating T cells recovered from mixed lymphocyte reactions were subjected to TCRbeta CDR3 sequencing. Fresh whole blood from approximately 10 HLA-typed healthy donors was used to isolate PBMCs. To map where alloreactive clones came from, unstimulated CD4+ non-regulatory T cells were FACS-sorted. Reading from cysteine to phenylalanine, the CDR3 counts 15 amino acids. Here the CDR3 DNA is all that survives: 45 bases in frame from base 1. Sequences KGHSH (CDR1) and LQKENI (CDR2) are obtained from the germline V gene. Unmatched junction bases come to 3, with V trimmed by 2 bases and J by 0 bases.

The chain is assembled from TRBV18 and TRBJ2-5; 7 nucleotides in the junction match TRBD1. Sequencing was done on a sample of non-Treg CD4+ T cells sorted from blood. Per the publication, the cell subset or site label means: FACS-sorted unstimulated CD4+ non-regulatory T cells. The clonotype comes from a human donor in good health. The CDR3 has the sequence CASSPLQGDQETQYF. The DNA sequence reads TGTGCCAGCTCACCATTGCAGGGGGACCAAGAGACCCAGTACTTC.